This T cell receptor (beta chain) was documented in a study of CD8 T cells in Susac syndrome. Reverse transcription of about 0.5 to 1 ug RNA was carried out with random hexamers. The immunoSEQ assay covered 54 Vbeta and 13 Jbeta segments for CDR3. TCRdb called the immunoSEQ multiplex PCR reads again in MiXCR, with one record for every CDR3 protein. Of about 440,000 distinct CDR3 sequences in the sample, around 85% were seen once. This CDR3 region has 16 residues. Trimming pared 3 bases from V and 4 bases from J, leaving 16 bases between. The V gene's germline CDR1 is SGHVS and CDR2 FNYEAQ. CD8+ and CD4+ T cells taken from blood had their TCR beta sequenced. The multiple sclerosis control group consisted of treatment-naive patients whose relapsing-remitting disease, which was either stable or active, fulfilled revised McDonald criteria. Bulk CD8+ and CD4+ cells came from magnetic negative isolation; CD8+ TEMRA by FACS.

The source is a human donor with multiple sclerosis. The sample taken for sequencing was CD8+ T cells from PBMCs. The chain uses TRBV7-6 and TRBJ2-1; D is possibly TRBD2 (6 bases). The CDR3 is CASSFRDSNRYNEQFF. The CDR3 DNA reads as TGTGCCAGCAGCTTCAGGGACTCCAATCGATACAATGAGCAGTTCTTC.